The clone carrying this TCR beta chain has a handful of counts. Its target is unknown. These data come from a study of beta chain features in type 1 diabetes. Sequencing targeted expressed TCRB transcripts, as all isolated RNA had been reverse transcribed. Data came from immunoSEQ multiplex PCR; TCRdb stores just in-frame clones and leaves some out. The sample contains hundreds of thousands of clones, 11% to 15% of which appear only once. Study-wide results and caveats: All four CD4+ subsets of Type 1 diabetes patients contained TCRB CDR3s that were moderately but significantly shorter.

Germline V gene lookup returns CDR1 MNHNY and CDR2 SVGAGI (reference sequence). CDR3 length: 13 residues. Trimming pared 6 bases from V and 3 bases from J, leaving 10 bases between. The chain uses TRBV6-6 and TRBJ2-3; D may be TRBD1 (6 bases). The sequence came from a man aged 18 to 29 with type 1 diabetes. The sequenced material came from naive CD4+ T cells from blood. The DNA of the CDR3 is TGTGCCAGCAGCCCCAGGGGTACAGATACGCAGTATTTT. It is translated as CASSPRGTDTQYF.